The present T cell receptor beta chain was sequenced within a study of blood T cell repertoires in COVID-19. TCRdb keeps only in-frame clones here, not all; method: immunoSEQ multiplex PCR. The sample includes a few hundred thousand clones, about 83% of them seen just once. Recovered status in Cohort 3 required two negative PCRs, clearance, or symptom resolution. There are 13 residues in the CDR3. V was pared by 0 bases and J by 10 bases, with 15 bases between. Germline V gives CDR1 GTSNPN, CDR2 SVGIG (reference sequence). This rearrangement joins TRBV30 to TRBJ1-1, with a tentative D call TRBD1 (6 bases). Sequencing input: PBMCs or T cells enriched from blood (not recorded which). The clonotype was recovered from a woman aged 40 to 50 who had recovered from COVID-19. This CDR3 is CAWSVGGGLGAFF. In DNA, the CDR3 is TGTGCCTGGAGTGTAGGGGGGGGCCTCGGAGCTTTCTTT.